What follows are 9 T cell receptor beta chains derived from one specimen sequenced in a study of OX40 agonist ivuxolimab in advanced cancers. Library preparation used the immunoSEQ multiplex PCR assay. What TCRdb holds here is the immuneACCESS table cut down to in-frame rearrangements. Part of the clones is not present; checked against another copy, under half of the missing clones reflect an unresolved V gene, and the others are unexplained. The sample yields some 46,000 clones; over 90% were counted once. Approximately 11% of the sample is taken by the ten largest. The sequencing used CD4+ or CD8+ T cells sorted from blood, collected in a trial of the OX40 agonist ivuxolimab. All receptors derive from an adult with an advanced solid tumor such as melanoma, head and neck, liver or kidney cancer.

A few counts support this clone. The CDR3 nucleotides read TGTGCCAGCAGCCGCGGACAGGGGGAATTGGGCCAAGAGACCCAGTACTTC. Protein sequence: CASSRGQGELGQETQYF. V gene TRBV11-2 combines with J gene TRBJ2-5; 10 nucleotides match TRBD1. Trimming cost V 5 bases and J 1 base; bases outside gene matches: 10. In germline, CDR1 is SGHAT, CDR2 FQNNGV. The CDR3 sequence is 17 residues long.

The rearrangement joins TRBV13 to TRBJ2-2, with 13 positions matching TRBD2. Germline V lookup: CDR1 PRHDT, CDR2 FYEKMQ (reference sequence). CDR3 size: 18 residues. V shed 8 bases and J 2 bases; nucleotides not matched to a gene: 11. The CDR3 protein is CASRRAGTSGINTGELFF. For the CDR3, the DNA is TGTGCCAGCCGACGTGCCGGGACTAGCGGGATTAACACCGGGGAGCTGTTTTTT. Filled out from reference TRBV13 and TRBJ2-2, the complete variable domain reads AAGVIQSPRHLIKEKRETATLKCYPIPRHDTVYWYQQGPGQDPQFLISFYEKMQSDKGSIPDRFSAQQFSDYHSELNMSSLELGDSALYFCASRRAGTSGINTGELFFGEGSRLTVL.

The chain has TRBV19 and TRBJ1-1; 7 bases line up with TRBD1. The germline gives CDR1 LNHDA, CDR2 SQIVND (reference sequence). V gave up 6 bases and J gave up 2 bases; unmatched junction bases: 15. CDR3 length: 17 amino acids. CDR3 in amino acids: CASSRWAGQEKNTEAFF. CDR3 DNA sequence: TGTGCCAGTAGCCGTTGGGCAGGACAGGAAAAAAACACTGAAGCTTTCTTT.

This rearrangement joins TRBV2 to TRBJ2-7; D tentatively fits TRBD1 or TRBD2 (6 bases each). The CDR3 has 15 residues. Per the germline V gene, CDR1 is SNHLY and CDR2 is FYNNEI. V lost 3 bases and J lost 4, with 16 bases in between. DNA of the CDR3: TGTGCCAGCAGTGACCCGGAGGGGACACTATACGAGCAGTACTTC. It codes for CASSDPEGTLYEQYF. Supplemented by reference TRBV2 and TRBJ2-7, the full variable domain reads EPEVTQTPSHQVTQMGQEVILRCVPISNHLYFYWYRQILGQKVEFLVSFYNNEISEKSEIFDDQFSVERPDGSNFTLKIRSTKLEDSAMYFCASSDPEGTLYEQYFGPGTRLTVT.

V usage is TRBV23-1 and J usage is TRBJ1-6; D is undetermined. TRBV23-1 is treated as an ORF (open reading frame) with a function not yet certain. V was cut by 3 bases and J by 5 bases, with 11 bases left in between. This CDR3 region has 15 residues. CDR3 DNA sequence: TGCGCCAGCAGTCAGGATACCCGAAATAATTCACCCCTCCACTTT. Translating gives CASSQDTRNNSPLHF.

The chain couples TRBV19 to TRBJ1-1, with 9 positions matching TRBD1. Germline CDR1 is LNHDA and CDR2 is SQIVND (reference sequence). The CDR3 consists of 13 residues. With 0 bases clipped from V and 13 bases from J, the junction kept 6 bases outside the gene matches. In DNA, the CDR3 is TGTGCCAGTAGTATAGAGCCGGGACAGGGTGGTTTCTTT. Residues: CASSIEPGQGGFF.

V and J are TRBV15 and TRBJ2-7; TRBD1 agrees at 9 bases. J gave up 9 bases and V 4 bases, and 4 bases lay outside the gene matches. CDR3 size: 12 residues. CDR1 is LNHNV and CDR2 is YYDKDF in the germline V gene (reference sequence). The CDR3 sequence is CATSTWDRVQYF. CDR3 coding DNA: TGTGCCACCAGCACTTGGGACAGGGTGCAGTACTTC.

The V call is TRBV19, the J call TRBJ2-7; 11 nucleotides match TRBD1. With 5 bases clipped from V and 5 bases from J, the junction kept 8 bases outside the gene matches. The length of the CDR3 is 15 residues. In germline, CDR1 is LNHDA, CDR2 SQIVND (reference sequence). The CDR3 spells CASSPGQGASDEQYF. The DNA for the CDR3 is TGTGCCAGTAGTCCCGGACAGGGGGCTTCCGACGAGCAGTACTTC.

V and J are TRBV27 and TRBJ2-7; 12 nucleotides align to TRBD1. The CDR3 runs 15 residues. CDR1 is MNHEY, CDR2 SMNVEV, per germline (reference sequence). J lost 6 bases, V lost 5 bases, and 8 bases had no gene match. The CDR3 reads CASSPGTGGSVEQYF. The DNA of the CDR3 is TGTGCCAGCAGTCCCGGGACAGGGGGCTCGGTCGAGCAGTACTTC.